Listed below are T cell receptor beta chains from one sample, sequenced in a study of response to subunit inactivated influenza vaccine. One entry per CDR3 protein, called by TCRdb with MiXCR from the RT-PCR reads. The table includes hundreds of thousands of distinct CDR3 sequences, 13% to 15% detected once. The input for sequencing was PBMCs from blood, taken around two weeks before vaccination. The origin of the receptors is a man aged 45-65 years who received an inactivated influenza vaccine. The CDR3 runs from the conserved cysteine through the conserved F or W. D genes are given only for firm matches. Some rows have no size entry. The others give once, few or many, or a class for an expanded clone.

>NA|TRBV30|TRBJ1-2|NA
CAWSVEAAYGYTF
TGTGCCTGGAGTGTAGAGGCTGCTTATGGCTACACCTTC
>NA|TRBV10-3|TRBJ1-4|TRBD1
CATGQGTDEKLFF
TGTGCCACCGGACAGGGAACGGACGAAAAACTGTTTTTT
>few|TRBV3-1|TRBJ2-2|TRBD1
CASSQVTGSNTGELFF
TGTGCCAGCAGCCAGGTGACAGGGTCAAACACCGGGGAGCTGTTTTTT
>many|TRBV4-3|TRBJ1-1|NA
CASSQDSGMNTEAFF
TGCGCCAGCAGCCAAGATTCCGGCATGAACACTGAAGCTTTCTTT
>few|TRBV28|TRBJ1-1|NA
CASSLPGGFDTEAFF
TGTGCCAGCAGTTTGCCGGGGGGTTTCGACACTGAAGCTTTCTTT
>few|TRBV15|TRBJ2-3|TRBD1
CATSRVPGQGFTDTQYF
TGTGCCACCAGCAGAGTTCCGGGACAGGGTTTTACAGATACGCAGTATTTT
>NA|TRBV6-1|TRBJ1-5|NA
CASRGRGSSNQPQHF
TGTGCCAGCAGGGGCAGGGGTTCTAGCAATCAGCCCCAGCATTTT
>NA|TRBV5-1|TRBJ2-2|NA
CASSLITHRRAGELFF
TGCGCCAGCAGCTTGATCACGCACCGGAGGGCCGGGGAGCTGTTTTTT
>few|TRBV7-9|TRBJ2-5|NA
CASDMGAGETQYF
TGTGCCAGTGACATGGGGGCTGGAGAGACCCAGTACTTC
>NA|TRBV5-7|TRBJ2-4|NA
CASSLVGGGQNIQYF
TGTGCCAGCAGCTTGGTCGGAGGGGGCCAAAACATTCAGTACTTC
>few|TRBV7-8|TRBJ1-1|NA
CASSPGGGWDTEAFF
TGTGCCAGCAGCCCCGGAGGGGGTTGGGACACTGAAGCTTTCTTT
>NA|TRBV11-2|TRBJ2-2|NA
CASSFKAIESLGELFF
TGTGCCAGCAGCTTCAAGGCTATCGAAAGTTTAGGGGAGCTGTTTTTT
>NA|TRBV11-2|TRBJ2-6|TRBD1
CASSSNGLRTGGDGANVLTF
TGTGCCAGCAGTTCAAACGGCCTTAGGACAGGGGGCGATGGGGCCAACGTCCTGACTTTC
>few|TRBV20-1|TRBJ1-5|TRBD1
CSARGQVHSNQPQHF
TGCAGTGCTAGGGGACAGGTCCATAGCAATCAGCCCCAGCATTTT
>many|TRBV6-2/TRBV6-3|TRBJ2-7|TRBD2
CASNPSSGGSYEQYF
TGTGCCAGCAACCCTTCTAGCGGGGGCTCCTACGAGCAGTACTTC
>few|TRBV28|TRBJ2-2|NA
CASSSGRRLLRTGELFF
TGTGCCAGCAGTTCCGGACGGAGGTTACTAAGAACCGGGGAGCTGTTTTTT
>few|TRBV19|TRBJ1-1|NA
CASSWQSATEAFF
TGTGCCAGTAGTTGGCAGTCGGCCACTGAAGCTTTCTTT
>many|TRBV12-3/TRBV12-4|TRBJ2-1|NA
CASRRPGLSTGEQFF
TGTGCCAGCAGGCGACCGGGACTTAGCACGGGTGAGCAGTTCTTC
>few|TRBV20-1|TRBJ1-2|TRBD1
CSAPDRAGDYGYTF
TGCAGTGCTCCGGACAGGGCTGGGGACTATGGCTACACCTTC
>NA|TRBV7-7|TRBJ2-7|TRBD2
CASSTGTSSVNEQYF
TGTGCCAGCAGCACCGGGACTAGCAGTGTCAACGAGCAGTACTTC
>few|TRBV18|TRBJ2-1|NA
CASSPGDEQFF
TGTGCCAGCTCACCCGGGGATGAGCAGTTCTTC
>NA|TRBV29-1|TRBJ1-1|NA
CSVARVFNTEAFF
TGCAGCGTTGCCCGGGTCTTTAACACTGAAGCTTTCTTT
>many|TRBV7-9|TRBJ2-5|NA
CASSQGLGETQYF
TGTGCCAGCTCCCAGGGACTGGGGGAGACCCAGTACTTC
>many|TRBV3-1|TRBJ2-1|NA
CASSRNNEQFF
TGTGCCAGCAGCCGAAACAATGAGCAGTTCTTC
>NA|TRBV12-3/TRBV12-4|TRBJ1-2|TRBD1
CASSFRDRGNGYTF
TGTGCCAGCAGTTTTAGGGACAGGGGGAACGGCTACACCTTC
>few|TRBV5-1|TRBJ2-4|NA
CASSLEWGLAKNIQYF
TGCGCCAGCAGCTTGGAGTGGGGGCTAGCCAAAAACATTCAGTACTTC
>few|TRBV7-2|TRBJ2-7|TRBD1
CASSYRDRTHEQYF
TGTGCCAGCAGCTACCGGGACAGGACCCACGAGCAGTACTTC
>few|TRBV12-3/TRBV12-4|TRBJ1-1|TRBD1
CASTRGKNTEAFF
TGTGCCAGTACCAGGGGGAAGAACACTGAAGCTTTCTTT
>NA|TRBV6-2/TRBV6-3|TRBJ1-2|NA
CASSYSGGGTYGYTF
TGTGCCAGCAGTTATTCCGGAGGGGGGACCTATGGCTACACCTTC
>NA|TRBV6-2/TRBV6-3|TRBJ2-3|NA
CASRDRGGSTDTQYF
TGTGCCAGCCGAGACAGGGGAGGGAGCACAGATACGCAGTATTTT
>few|TRBV12-3/TRBV12-4|TRBJ2-1|TRBD2
CASSSRSGTNNEQFF
TGTGCCAGCAGTTCCAGATCCGGGACTAATAATGAGCAGTTCTTC
>NA|TRBV19|TRBJ2-1|NA
CASRLTGEGNEQFF
TGTGCCAGTAGACTGACAGGGGAGGGCAATGAGCAGTTCTTC
>NA|TRBV13|TRBJ2-1|NA
CASSPTSRNEQFF
TGTGCCAGCAGCCCCACTAGCAGGAATGAGCAGTTCTTC
>NA|TRBV7-2|TRBJ2-5|TRBD1
CASSLHRGLFETQYF
TGTGCCAGCAGCTTACACAGGGGGCTTTTTGAGACCCAGTACTTC
>NA|TRBV7-2|TRBJ2-3|TRBD2
CASSRASGRRSTDTQYF
TGTGCCAGCAGTAGGGCTAGCGGGAGGAGGAGCACAGATACGCAGTATTTT
>few|TRBV30|TRBJ2-1|NA
CAWSDLTHEQFF
TGTGCCTGGAGTGATCTGACCCATGAGCAGTTCTTC
>few|TRBV10-2|TRBJ2-1|TRBD1
CASILDRGLVNEQFF
TGCGCCAGCATTCTGGACAGGGGGCTGGTCAATGAGCAGTTCTTC
>NA|TRBV29-1|TRBJ2-3|TRBD2
CSVDIGGGGTDTQYF
TGCAGCGTTGACATTGGCGGGGGGGGCACAGATACGCAGTATTTT
>few|TRBV28|TRBJ2-7|NA
CASRSDTYEQYF
TGTGCCAGCAGATCCGACACCTACGAGCAGTACTTC
>NA|TRBV20-1|TRBJ2-5|TRBD2
CSAVIPLAGGPMETQYF
TGCAGTGCAGTAATCCCGTTAGCGGGAGGGCCCATGGAGACCCAGTACTTC
>NA|TRBV28|TRBJ2-4|NA
CTSSFASPKNIQYF
TGTACCAGCAGTTTTGCTAGCCCCAAAAACATTCAGTACTTC
>NA|TRBV6-2/TRBV6-3|TRBJ2-7|NA
CASTTRDSGTYEQYF
TGTGCCAGCACGACGAGGGACAGCGGGACCTACGAGCAGTACTTC
>NA|TRBV7-2|TRBJ2-3|NA
CASSLLAIVTDTQYF
TGTGCCAGCAGCTTATTAGCTATCGTCACAGATACGCAGTATTTT
>few|TRBV27|TRBJ1-2|NA
CASRALGGSYTF
TGTGCCAGCAGGGCCTTAGGGGGGAGCTACACCTTC
>few|TRBV6-1|TRBJ2-5|TRBD2
CASSRLGLAGGGETQYF
TGTGCCAGCAGCCGACTCGGACTAGCGGGAGGAGGAGAGACCCAGTACTTC
>few|TRBV20-1|TRBJ1-6|NA
CSARAPGAPNSPLHF
TGCAGTGCAAGAGCCCCGGGGGCGCCAAATTCACCCCTCCACTTT
>NA|TRBV12-3/TRBV12-4|TRBJ1-2|NA
CVSSLSNYGYTF
TGTGTCAGCAGTTTAAGTAACTATGGCTACACCTTC
>NA|TRBV14|TRBJ2-2|NA
CASSRDWDTGELFF
TGTGCCAGCAGCCGGGACTGGGACACCGGGGAGCTGTTTTTT